The clone carrying this T cell receptor (beta chain) is labeled medium-sized. No antigen is known for it. Study conclusions and caveats: Tumor memory CD4+ T cell TCR gene usage clustered with blood and lymph node memory CD4+ cells and lymph node naive CD4+ cells. Whole repertoires were not studied in the larger cohort, only one V-J beta rearrangement. Tumor Treg TCRs overlapped most with tumor naive CD4+ cells.

The sorted Tregs were CD4+CD25+CD127-/low cells. After constant-region reverse-primer amplification, full-length variable regions underwent semi-nested PCR with Nested Universal Primer A. TCRdb called the 5' RACE reads again in MiXCR, with one record for every CDR3 protein. The sample holds 9,000 to 10,000 distinct CDR3 sequences, about 14% seen once. This CDR3 comprises 13 residues. Germline loops: CDR1 SGHRS, CDR2 YFSETQ. V gave up 5 bases and J gave up 0 bases, with 8 bases separating them. The sequencing sample was made of Tregs sorted from blood. V usage is TRBV5-1 and J usage is TRBJ1-1; no clear D gene. The receptor was derived from a female donor with breast cancer. CDR3 loop: CASRASMNTEAFF. CDR3 coding DNA: TGCGCCAGCAGGGCATCTATGAACACTGAAGCTTTCTTT.